Listed below are T cell receptor beta chains from one sample, sequenced in a study of shared clonotypes between healthy human individuals. Here immunoSEQ multiplex PCR was the method, and the copy in TCRdb shows in-frame clones only, minus some. The sample has 2 million to 3 million clones, approximately 93% seen once. The sequencing input was naive CD4+ T cells from PBMCs. The origin of the receptors is a man aged 18-30 years in good health. Some clones in this sample may be carry-over from other donors' samples. CDR3s include the opening cysteine and the closing phenylalanine or tryptophan. D genes are given only for firm matches. Size is stated for part of the rows, as once, few or many counts, or as a class when the clone is expanded.

TRBJ2-5	TRBV30	TRBD1	once	CAWRRQGVAETQYF	TGTGCCTGGAGGAGACAGGGGGTAGCGGAGACCCAGTACTTC
TRBJ2-5	TRBV10-3	.	.	CAISEDLGETQYF	TGTGCCATCAGTGAGGACTTGGGGGAGACCCAGTACTTC
TRBJ2-2	TRBV5-6	TRBD1	.	CASSPGQGLNTGELFF	TGTGCCAGCAGCCCCGGACAGGGTTTGAACACCGGGGAGCTGTTTTTT
TRBJ1-2	TRBV28	.	few	CATGGVYGYTF	TGTGCCACCGGGGGGGTGTATGGCTACACCTTC
TRBJ2-1	TRBV9	.	.	CASSVGRIYNEQFF	TGTGCCAGCAGCGTAGGACGCATATACAATGAGCAGTTCTTC
TRBJ1-5	TRBV6-6	.	.	CASKTAGQPQHF	TGTGCCAGCAAAACGGCTGGTCAGCCCCAGCATTTT
TRBJ2-1	TRBV5-1	.	.	CASSRGFGSEQFF	TGCGCCAGCAGCCGGGGGTTCGGGAGTGAGCAGTTCTTC
TRBJ1-3	TRBV14	.	.	CASSHRGFGNTIYF	TGTGCCAGCAGCCACCGGGGTTTCGGAAACACCATATATTTT
TRBJ2-3	TRBV7-2	TRBD2	.	CASSLWGTRITDTQYF	TGTGCCAGCAGCTTATGGGGGACTAGAATCACAGATACGCAGTATTTT
TRBJ2-1	TRBV5-4	.	.	CASSLRRDSYNEQFF	TGTGCCAGCAGCTTGCGTAGGGATTCCTACAATGAGCAGTTCTTC
TRBJ1-2	TRBV7-2	.	.	CASSATSANYGYTF	TGTGCCAGCAGCGCCACCTCAGCTAACTATGGCTACACCTTC
TRBJ2-3	TRBV11-3	.	.	CASSSSRGADTQYF	TGTGCCAGCAGCTCCTCTAGGGGGGCAGATACGCAGTATTTT
TRBJ2-1	TRBV5-1	.	.	CASSLDVTGDEQFF	TGCGCCAGCAGCTTGGACGTTACGGGCGATGAGCAGTTCTTC
TRBJ2-7	TRBV27	.	.	CASSSRRDSYEQYF	TGTGCCAGCAGCTCACGGCGGGATTCCTACGAGCAGTACTTC
TRBJ1-2	TRBV9	.	.	CASSEPSGSLGYTF	TGTGCCAGCAGCGAGCCTAGCGGCAGCCTAGGCTACACCTTC
TRBJ1-4	TRBV7-9	.	.	CASSLEGANEKLFF	TGTGCCAGCAGCCTGGAGGGGGCTAATGAAAAACTGTTTTTT
TRBJ2-1	TRBV7-9	.	.	CASSARRNEQFF	TGTGCCAGCAGCGCCCGGAGAAATGAGCAGTTCTTC
TRBJ2-7	TRBV28	TRBD1	.	CASTTPGQGYYEQYF	TGTGCCAGCACCACGCCGGGACAGGGGTACTACGAGCAGTACTTC
TRBJ1-5	TRBV7-2	.	.	CASSLASWQPQHF	TGTGCCAGCAGCTTAGCTTCCTGGCAGCCCCAGCATTTT
TRBJ2-3	TRBV14	.	.	CASSQDVGVSTDTQYF	TGTGCCAGCAGCCAAGATGTGGGAGTGAGCACAGATACGCAGTATTTT
TRBJ1-5	TRBV19	.	.	CASSIVAPGDPQHF	TGTGCCAGTAGTATAGTGGCACCAGGGGATCCCCAGCATTTT
TRBJ1-5	TRBV23-1	TRBD1	.	CARGQGGNQPQHF	TGCGCCAGGGGACAGGGTGGCAATCAGCCCCAGCATTTT
TRBJ2-3	TRBV19	TRBD2	.	CASRLPGTISSTDTQYF	TGTGCCAGTAGACTCCCGGGGACTATCTCTAGCACAGATACGCAGTATTTT
TRBJ2-7	TRBV21-1	.	.	CASSKPYSYEQYF	TGTGCCAGCAGCAAACCCTACTCCTACGAGCAGTACTTC
TRBJ2-7	TRBV10-3	.	.	CAIRAENAYEQYF	TGTGCCATCCGCGCGGAGAACGCCTACGAGCAGTACTTC
TRBJ2-7	TRBV7-2	.	.	CASSSNLDEQYF	TGTGCCAGCAGCTCCAACCTTGACGAGCAGTACTTC
TRBJ1-4	TRBV5-1	.	.	CASTRDTNEKLFF	TGCGCCAGCACGAGGGACACCAATGAAAAACTGTTTTTT
TRBJ2-7	TRBV9	.	.	CASSAKGGSVRVQYF	TGTGCCAGCAGCGCCAAAGGGGGAAGCGTGCGTGTGCAGTACTTC
TRBJ2-2	TRBV7-3	TRBD2	.	CASSPQAGVVRGTGELFF	TGTGCCAGCAGCCCACAAGCGGGAGTGGTTAGGGGCACCGGGGAGCTGTTTTTT
TRBJ1-1	TRBV2	.	once	CASSAGAGTEAFF	TGTGCCAGCAGTGCGGGGGCGGGCACTGAAGCTTTCTTT
TRBJ2-7	TRBV5-1	TRBD2	.	CASSLTISSGSYLYEQYF	TGCGCCAGCAGCCTCACCATCTCTAGCGGGAGCTATCTCTACGAGCAGTACTTC
TRBJ1-5	TRBV18	.	.	CASSPPTQGGQPQHF	TGTGCCAGCTCACCACCTACACAGGGCGGTCAGCCCCAGCATTTT
TRBJ2-7	TRBV28	TRBD2	.	CASRVSGAYEQYF	TGTGCCAGCAGGGTTAGCGGGGCCTACGAGCAGTACTTC
TRBJ1-1	TRBV19	TRBD1	.	CASSVGQGRRDTEAFF	TGTGCCAGTAGTGTCGGACAGGGAAGAAGGGACACTGAAGCTTTCTTT
TRBJ1-2	TRBV5-4	.	.	CVYFGRANYGYTF	TGTGTCTATTTCGGGCGAGCTAACTATGGCTACACCTTC
TRBJ1-1	TRBV16	.	few	CASSQSRQTEAFF	TGTGCCAGCAGCCAATCGCGACAAACTGAAGCTTTCTTT
TRBJ2-1	TRBV15	TRBD1	.	CATSRRQGANEQFF	TGTGCCACCAGCAGGCGACAGGGCGCGAATGAGCAGTTCTTC
TRBJ1-5	TRBV25-1	TRBD1	once	CASSEARGGNQPQHF	TGTGCCAGCAGTGAGGCCAGGGGGGGCAATCAGCCCCAGCATTTT
TRBJ2-3	TRBV7-2	TRBD2	.	CASSSGTSGSPPPF	TGTGCCAGCAGCTCAGGGACTAGCGGGAGCCCGCCCCCTTTT
TRBJ2-5	TRBV5-1	TRBD1	.	CASSLAGTGGETQYF	TGCGCCAGCAGCTTGGCCGGGACAGGCGGGGAGACCCAGTACTTC
TRBJ1-5	TRBV28	TRBD1	.	CASSPFRGQISNQPQHF	TGTGCCAGCAGCCCCTTTAGGGGACAGATTAGCAATCAGCCCCAGCATTTT
TRBJ2-7	TRBV7-2	.	.	CASSLNPSYEQYF	TGTGCCAGCAGCTTAAACCCCTCCTACGAGCAGTACTTC
TRBJ2-4	TRBV19	.	.	CASTAPKGPKNIQYF	TGTGCCAGTACCGCCCCGAAGGGCCCCAAAAACATTCAGTACTTC
TRBJ2-7	TRBV6-6	TRBD1	.	CASRTGQGTTYEQYF	TGTGCCAGCAGGACTGGACAGGGGACGACCTACGAGCAGTACTTC
TRBJ2-3	TRBV7-2	TRBD2	once	CASSFLGLAGGTDTQYF	TGTGCCAGCAGCTTCTTAGGACTAGCGGGAGGAACAGATACGCAGTATTTT
TRBJ2-6	TRBV28	.	.	CASTLRGGRRISGANVLTF	TGTGCCAGCACCCTTCGCGGTGGCAGGAGAATTTCTGGGGCCAACGTCCTGACTTTC
TRBJ2-1	TRBV2	TRBD1	.	CASSPDRGRYNEQFF	TGTGCCAGCAGCCCAGACAGGGGGAGGTACAATGAGCAGTTCTTC
TRBJ2-5	TRBV6-4	TRBD1	.	CASSRTTDRAETQYF	TGTGCCAGCAGTCGCACGACTGACAGGGCGGAGACCCAGTACTTC
TRBJ2-1	TRBV30	TRBD1	.	CAWSLLGQGAGGYNEQFF	TGTGCCTGGAGTCTCCTGGGACAGGGGGCAGGTGGCTACAATGAGCAGTTCTTC
TRBJ1-1	TRBV5-5	.	.	CASSGKWNTEAFF	TGTGCCAGCAGCGGAAAATGGAACACTGAAGCTTTCTTT
TRBJ2-3	TRBV18	TRBD1	.	CASSPYAGGLTDTQYF	TGTGCCAGCTCACCCTACGCAGGGGGCCTCACAGATACGCAGTATTTT
TRBJ1-4	TRBV5-4	.	.	CASSDKGRENEKLFF	TGTGCCAGCAGTGACAAGGGACGGGAAAATGAAAAACTGTTTTTT
TRBJ2-7	TRBV28	TRBD2	.	CASSSRRASGDSYEQYF	TGTGCCAGCAGTTCCCGTCGGGCTAGCGGGGACTCCTACGAGCAGTACTTC